The T cell receptor (beta chain) described here comes from a study of CD8+CD57+ T cells in acquired aplastic anemia. At the level of the study: DNA per sorted CD4+ or CD8+ sample ranged roughly 0.18 to 30 ug, averaging approximately 3.3 ug. Researchers reported that healthy donors averaged about 10.8 million reads for CD4+ cells. Study-wide points: Roughly 30 CD8+ CDR3 sequences occurred in both the patients and the controls. With respect to CD8+ Simpson's diversity, patients and controls did not differ significantly.

Trimming left V 5 bases short and J 6 bases short, with 14 bases between. Germline V gives CDR1 MNHEY, CDR2 SMNVEV (reference sequence). The CDR3 extends over 14 amino acids. As to this clonotype: Its cognate antigen is unknown.

TCR beta VDJ combinations and CDR3 sequences were profiled from genomic DNA. TCRdb called the reads again in MiXCR, with one record for every CDR3 protein. The sample carries some 130,000 distinct CDR3 sequences, 48% recorded once. Sequences were obtained from sorted CD4+, CD8+, or CD8+CD57+ T cells (not recorded which) from PBMCs. This sequence joins TRBV27 and TRBJ2-1; no definite D call. The source is a human donor in good health, serving as a control. The CDR3 DNA follows: TGTGCCAGCAGTCTTTCTCAGGCCCTCAATGAGCAGTTCTTC. It yields the protein CASSLSQALNEQFF.